Listed here are 25 T cell receptor beta chains from one sample, sequenced in a study of blood T cell repertoires in COVID-19. This table comes from immunoSEQ multiplex PCR, and its TCRdb copy is limited to in-frame clones, with some not included. The sample has some 300,000 clones, less than 90% seen once. Sequencing used peripheral blood. These receptors came from a woman between 65 and 79 years old with COVID-19, enrolled during active disease.

V is TRBV29-1 and J is TRBJ1-5, with D maybe TRBD1 (5 bases). CDR1 SQVTM and CDR2 ANQGSEA come from the germline V gene. CDR3 length: 13 residues. Trimming cost V 4 bases and J 1 base, with 8 bases left between them. CDR3 loop: CSVGGASNQPQHF. For the CDR3, the DNA is TGCAGCGTTGGCGGGGCGAGCAATCAGCCCCAGCATTTT.

This chain uses TRBV28 with TRBJ1-6; D might be TRBD1 (5 bases). CDR3 length equals 15 residues. Germline CDR1 is MDHEN and CDR2 is SYDVKM. With 3 bases removed from V and 10 bases from J, the gap between germline ends came to 16 bases. The CDR3 sequence is CASSLGKGSGSPLHF. The CDR3 DNA sequence: TGTGCCAGCAGTTTGGGGAAGGGGTCTGGATCACCCCTCCACTTT.

V and J are TRBV6-5 and TRBJ1-1; D is uncertain. Trimming cost V 0 bases and J 3 bases, with 11 bases left between them. CDR1 is MNHEY, CDR2 SVGAGI, per germline. The CDR3 totals 15 residues. CDR3 protein: CASSYSTSGDTEAFF. The CDR3 region has the DNA TGTGCCAGCAGTTACTCGACCTCCGGGGACACTGAAGCTTTCTTT.

The chain uses TRBV11-2 and TRBJ1-2; D is perhaps TRBD1 (5 bases). From germline, CDR1 is SGHAT and CDR2 FQNNGV. Trimming cost V 0 bases and J 7 bases, with 21 bases left between them. The CDR3 extends over 17 amino acids. CDR3 coding DNA: TGTGCCAGCAGCTTAGATCTAGGGGAACTACTCGGTCGTGGCTACACCTTC. Translating gives CASSLDLGELLGRGYTF.

This clone was counted only a few times. The chain combines TRBV11-2 with TRBJ2-7; the match to TRBD1 covers 9 bases. The germline V gene has CDR1 SGHAT and CDR2 FQNNGV. V was pared by 5 bases and J by 3 bases, with 5 bases of the junction left unmatched. This CDR3 comprises 14 residues. CDR3: CASSPGQGSYEQYF. CDR3 sequence (DNA): TGTGCCAGCAGCCCGGGACAGGGAAGCTACGAGCAGTACTTC.

V is TRBV4-1 and J is TRBJ2-3; no definite D call. The CDR3 totals 12 residues. V shed 2 bases and J shed 6 bases, with 6 bases lying between them. Germline CDR1 MGHRA, CDR2 YSYEKL. The CDR3 coding sequence is TGCGCCAGCAGCCAACTCAGTGATACGCAGTATTTT. It specifies CASSQLSDTQYF.

The chain joins TRBV6-2 or TRBV6-3 to TRBJ1-1, with D possibly TRBD1 on 5 matching bases. The length of the CDR3 is 15 residues. Trimming took 6 bases from V and 0 from J, leaving 14 bases between them. Germline V gene lookup returns CDR1 MNHEY and CDR2 SVGEGT. This CDR3 reads CASSPRVRLNTEAFF. CDR3 sequence (DNA): TGTGCCAGCAGCCCCAGGGTTCGATTGAACACTGAAGCTTTCTTT.

The chain joins TRBV10-3 to TRBJ2-5; 7 positions match TRBD2. Germline CDR1 ENHRY, CDR2 SYGVKD. The ends lost 6 bases at V and 1 base at J; junction bases unmatched: 2. The CDR3 length is 13 residues. The CDR3 is CAIRGLFQETQYF. Here the CDR3 DNA reads TGTGCCATCAGGGGACTATTCCAAGAGACCCAGTACTTC.

This clone was found a few times. The chain recombines TRBV5-1 with TRBJ1-1, with D possibly matching TRBD1 (6 bases). V was cut by 7 bases and J by 3 bases, with 19 bases left in between. The V gene's germline CDR1 is SGHRS and CDR2 YFSETQ. This CDR3 spans 15 amino acids. CDR3 sequence: CASSPGDIADTEAFF. CDR3 coding DNA: TGCGCCAGCTCGCCAGGGGACATTGCTGACACTGAAGCTTTCTTT. The full variable domain, completed using reference TRBV5-1 and TRBJ1-1, is KAGVTQTPRYLIKTRGQQVTLSCSPISGHRSVSWYQQTPGQGLQFLFEYFSETQRNKGNFPGRFSGRQFSNSRSEMNVSTLELGDSALYLCASSPGDIADTEAFFGQGTRLTVV.

V is TRBV28 and J is TRBJ2-1, with 7 positions matching TRBD2. V lost 6 bases, J lost 6 bases, and 8 bases stayed unmatched. This CDR3 has 14 amino acids. Germline V gives CDR1 MDHEN, CDR2 SYDVKM. DNA of the CDR3: TGTGCCAGCAGCCCACGGGGGGAAGTCAATGAGCAGTTCTTC. It specifies CASSPRGEVNEQFF. Full variable domain (rest looked up from reference TRBV28 and TRBJ2-1): DVKVTQSSRYLVKRTGEKVFLECVQDMDHENMFWYRQDPGLGLRLIYFSYDVKMKEKGDIPEGYSVSREKKERFSLILESASTNQTSMYLCASSPRGEVNEQFFGPGTRLTVL.

The chain combines TRBV10-3 with TRBJ2-7; TRBD1 matches 11 bases. Germline V CDR1 and CDR2: ENHRY, SYGVKD. The junction had 11 bases not matched to a gene; V was cut back by 5 bases and J by 5 bases. The CDR3 covers 16 residues. In DNA form, the CDR3 reads TGTGCCATCAGTAAGCCGGGACAGGGGGTATCGAACGAGCAGTACTTC. Its translation is CAISKPGQGVSNEQYF.

The V gene is TRBV30, the J gene TRBJ2-1, with a weak D call TRBD1 (6 bases). Germline CDR1 and CDR2: GTSNPN and SVGIG (reference sequence). Trimming stripped 0 bases from V and 1 base from J, with 13 bases between. The CDR3 runs to 16 residues. The DNA of the CDR3 is TGTGCCTGGAGTGTAAACCACAGGGTATCCTACAATGAGCAGTTCTTC. Protein: CAWSVNHRVSYNEQFF.

The chain employs TRBV2 and TRBJ2-3, with 9 nucleotides matching TRBD2. The CDR3 sequence is 16 residues long. The V segment lost 7 bases and the J segment 0 bases; nucleotides outside the gene matches: 8. Germline lookup yields CDR1 SNHLY and CDR2 FYNNEI. CDR3 protein: CASILVAGASTDTQYF. The DNA for the CDR3 is TGTGCCAGCATTCTTGTAGCGGGGGCAAGCACAGATACGCAGTATTTT.

V and J are TRBV6-5 and TRBJ1-1; possibly TRBD1 for D (6 bases). The CDR3 runs 14 residues. Germline V gene sequence: CDR1 MNHEY, CDR2 SVGAGI. Trimming took 2 bases from V and 5 from J, leaving 12 bases between them. The CDR3 region is CASSYQPGETEAFF. The DNA for the CDR3 is TGTGCCAGCAGTTACCAACCAGGGGAGACTGAAGCTTTCTTT.

This clone was found a few times. The chain is built from TRBV20-1 and TRBJ2-1; 11 nucleotides agree with TRBD2. The CDR3 has 11 amino acids. The germline gives CDR1 DFQATT, CDR2 SNEGSKA (reference sequence). The trim removed 8 bases at V and 9 bases at J, leaving 3 bases unmatched. CDR3 in amino acids: CSRLAGIEQFF. CDR3 sequence (DNA): TGCAGTAGACTAGCGGGGATTGAGCAGTTCTTC.

V and J are TRBV5-4 and TRBJ1-5, with TRBD1 matching 9 bases. The CDR3 sequence is 14 residues long. The germline CDR1 and CDR2 sequences are SGHNT and YYREEE (reference sequence). Germline trimming cut 4 bases from V and 4 bases from J; bases unmatched to any gene: 3. The CDR3 bases are TGTGCCAGCAGCCCGGACAGGGGAAATCAGCCCCAGCATTTT. Protein sequence: CASSPDRGNQPQHF.

The chain has TRBV3-1 (or the pseudogene TRBV3-2) and TRBJ1-3, with 7 bases matching TRBD1. V lost 3 bases and J lost 0; bases outside the gene matches: 5. Germline V gene data show CDR1 as LGHDT and CDR2 as YNNKEL (reference sequence). The CDR3 contains 16 residues. This CDR3 reads CASSQGTVGSGNTIYF. CDR3 nucleotides: TGTGCCAGCAGCCAGGGGACAGTGGGCTCTGGAAACACCATATATTTT.

This chain joins TRBV3-1 (or the pseudogene TRBV3-2) and TRBJ1-2; D call uncertain. This CDR3 is 11 amino acids long. V was trimmed by 8 bases and J by 8 bases, leaving 12 bases between them. Germline V gene lookup returns CDR1 LGHDT and CDR2 YNNKEL (reference sequence). The CDR3 DNA reads TGTGCCAGCCGCCGCGGTTTCGGCTACACCTTC. Its protein is CASRRGFGYTF.

The chain links TRBV6-6 to TRBJ2-1; 13 bases match TRBD2. The CDR3 covers 18 residues. J was trimmed by 0 bases and V by 5 bases; bases with no gene match: 7. Per germline, CDR1 MNHNY and CDR2 SVGAGI (reference sequence). CDR3 loop: CASSQGLAGRTSYNEQFF. DNA for the CDR3: TGTGCCAGCAGTCAGGGACTAGCGGGGCGTACCTCCTACAATGAGCAGTTCTTC.

This sequence joins TRBV15 and TRBJ2-5; TRBD1 agrees at 7 bases. CDR1 LNHNV and CDR2 YYDKDF come from the germline V gene (reference sequence). The CDR3 is 12 amino acids. With V trimmed by 6 bases and J by 5 bases, 3 bases remained unmatched. This CDR3 reads CATRRGLETQYF. The CDR3 DNA is TGTGCCACCAGGAGGGGGCTTGAGACCCAGTACTTC.

The chain couples TRBV19 to TRBJ1-5; 7 bases align to TRBD1. CDR1 and CDR2 from the germline V gene are LNHDA and SQIVND (reference sequence). J was trimmed by 6 bases and V by 9 bases; bases with no gene match: 8. There are 13 residues in the CDR3. The CDR3 sequence: CASSKGASQPQHF. CDR3 coding DNA: TGTGCCAGCTCAAAGGGGGCTAGTCAGCCCCAGCATTTT. The entire variable domain, with the rest obtained from reference TRBV19 and TRBJ1-5, is as follows: DGGITQSPKYLFRKEGQNVTLSCEQNLNHDAMYWYRQDPGQGLRLIYYSQIVNDFQKGDIAEGYSVSREKKESFPLTVTSAQKNPTAFYLCASSKGASQPQHFGDGTRLSIL.

This sequence joins TRBV24-1 and TRBJ2-7; TRBD1 matches 10 bases. The CDR3 has 15 residues. Germline CDR1 reads KGHDR; CDR2 reads SFDVKD. The junction had 4 bases not matched to a gene; V was cut back by 4 bases and J by 2 bases. The CDR3 DNA reads TGTGCCACCAGTGACCGGGACAGGGGAACCTACGAGCAGTACTTC. It encodes CATSDRDRGTYEQYF.

The chain carries TRBV5-1 and TRBJ1-6; D might be TRBD1 (6 bases). This CDR3 is built from 14 residues. With 4 bases removed from V and 5 bases from J, the gap between germline ends came to 10 bases. CDR1 is SGHRS, CDR2 YFSETQ, per germline. CDR3 DNA sequence: TGCGCCAGCAGCACAAGGACAGATAATTCACCCCTCCACTTT. It specifies CASSTRTDNSPLHF.

The count of this clone is one. V usage is TRBV6-5 and J usage is TRBJ2-1; 7 positions agree with TRBD1. Germline CDR1 and CDR2: MNHEY and SVGAGI. Trimming cost V 7 bases and J 9 bases; bases outside gene matches: 12. This CDR3 is 14 amino acids long. CDR3 DNA sequence: TGTGCCAGCACCTCGACAGGGAATGGAGGTGAGCAGTTCTTC. It codes for CASTSTGNGGEQFF.

The CDR3 DNA reads TGTGCCAGCAGTTTAGGCCCCCAGAGGAAGACCCAGTACTTC. This translates into CASSLGPQRKTQYF. This chain joins TRBV28 and TRBJ2-5; D is unresolved. V was clipped by 2 bases and J by 6 bases, with 13 bases between them. CDR3 length: 14 residues. CDR1 MDHEN and CDR2 SYDVKM come from the germline V gene.